This entry describes one T cell receptor (beta chain). In its sample, this clonotype was seen many times. Which antigen it targets is not known. Per-base qualities were not stored, and no clone one base away is much larger. The data were obtained in a study of identical twins listed by TCRdb under 2016. Regarding the complete study: TCR alpha and beta repertoires from monozygotic twins, unrelated adults of various ages and cord blood were deep-sequenced to test whether fetal clonotypes persist. To rule out contamination, replicate twin experiments were performed at different times with different library preparation protocols.

The library was built by means of 5' RACE. These reads were obtained on an Illumina HiSeq 2000. Template switching added a universal primer binding site, and the final cDNA carried a unique molecular identifier that allowed TCR cDNA molecules to be counted accurately. First-strand cDNA for TCR alpha and beta chains was synthesized from specific primers in the conserved constant-segment region. To control for contamination, each cDNA library was double barcoded with a SMART-Mk sample barcode plus Illumina barcodes. TruSeq adapter sequences and Illumina sample barcodes were added in two successive PCR steps. Sequencing of the TCR alpha and beta cDNA libraries was done on the Illumina HiSeq platform using custom primers. On the authors' methods: MiGEC processed the raw reads to extract unique molecular identifiers, while MiXCR was used to determine the CDR3 positions. Recombination models were inferred per individual with the repgenHMM and IGoR tools using an EM algorithm. The analysis of shared clonotypes was done with the tcR package in R, with sharing normalized by the product of cloneset sizes. Out-of-frame nonproductive sequences were analyzed to study raw recombination free of thymic and clonal selection effects. Starting from the raw public reads, TCRdb applied fastp trimming at Q25, assembled clones with MiXCR and retained in-frame beta chains. Entries are consolidated by CDR3 protein sequence, retaining the most common genes and DNA. The V and J calls, along with clone size, are taken from TCRdb and not from the paper's own processing. In this sample the table shows under 250,000 distinct CDR3 sequences, 6.5% to 9% of which occur a single time. The top ten clonotypes cover under 6% of the sample.

Every donor was a healthy Caucasian. Three pairs of female monozygotic twins, all aged 18 to 29 years, were included in the twin cohort. Positive isolation kits from Invitrogen were used to isolate CD4+ and CD8+ T cell populations. The CDR3 goes from the cysteine to the phenylalanine over 17 residues. The sequence is cut down to CDR3 DNA, 51 bases in frame from base 1. The germline V end is reduced by 2 bases and the J end by 4 bases; junction bases left unmatched: 9. The germline V gene encodes CDR1 KGHSH and CDR2 LQKENI. Results and caveats for the whole study, not just this receptor: The excess sharing between twins in beta out-of-frame sequences was weaker because fewer shared sequences reduced the signal-to-noise ratio. Out-of-frame TCR alpha sequences shared between twins showed an excess of low generation-probability sequences compared with coincidental sharing between unrelated individuals. Because the same donors could not be followed over many years, the conclusions depended on cross-sectional statistical analysis. Recombination models systematically underestimated out-of-frame TCR alpha sharing in monozygotic twins but agreed with sharing between unrelated individuals. Abundant cord blood beta clonotypes had fewer insertions, young adult naive repertoires showed a similar but weaker trend, and memory repertoires showed no such trend. Zero-insertion analyses could be partly confounded by invariant T cells such as MAIT and iNKT, though diverse VJ usage argued against such confounding for most clonotypes.

These data are also associated with another study on yellow fever vaccine responses in identical twins. The second study's paper adds: According to the authors, in identical twins the way T cells responded to vaccination appeared partly convergent and partly personalized. In the study, vaccine-responding T cell clones were precisely tracked in identical twins.

The sequence joins TRBV18 to TRBJ2-2; 8 middle bases align to TRBD2. Sequencing used CD8+ T cells sorted from blood. The TCR comes from a woman under 30 in good health. The DNA is as follows: TGTGCCAGCTCACCAGTGTTTGGACTAGCAACCACCGGGGAGCTGTTTTTT. This codes for CASSPVFGLATTGELFF. When the CDR3 is completed using the reference TRBV18 and TRBJ2-2 genes on either side, the full variable domain is NAGVMQNPRHLVRRRGQEARLRCSPMKGHSHVYWYRQLPEEGLKFMVYLQKENIIDESGMPKERFSAEFPKEGPSILRIQQVVRGDSAAYFCASSPVFGLATTGELFFGEGSRLTVL.